A selection of T cell receptor beta chains follows, all from one sample in a study of CD8+CD57+ T cells in acquired aplastic anemia. TCRdb reanalysed the reads using MiXCR and keeps one entry per CDR3 protein. The table lists around 180,000 distinct CDR3 sequences, 50% to 75% of them singletons. Sequenced: sorted CD4+, CD8+, or CD8+CD57+ T cells (not recorded which) from PBMCs. These receptors originate from a human donor with severe aplastic anemia or a healthy control (not recorded which). Both conserved end residues are part of each CDR3. Fields, in order: CDR3 protein, CDR3 DNA, D gene, V gene, clone size, J gene. The D gene is left open where the match is weak. Clone size is given for some rows only: seen once, a few or many times, or a class if the clone is expanded.

CDR3aa: CASSILSGELFF
CDR3nt: TGTGCCAGCAGCATTCTAAGCGGGGAGCTGTTTTTT
d_gene: NA
v_gene: TRBV7-2
abundance: NA
j_gene: TRBJ2-2

CDR3aa: CSARVAGRSTDTQYF
CDR3nt: TGCAGTGCTAGAGTTGCGGGGCGTAGCACAGATACGCAGTATTTT
d_gene: NA
v_gene: TRBV20-1
abundance: NA
j_gene: TRBJ2-3

CDR3aa: CASSPSGTNYGYTF
CDR3nt: TGTGCCAGCAGCCCCTCCGGGACAAACTATGGCTACACCTTC
d_gene: NA
v_gene: TRBV7-9
abundance: few
j_gene: TRBJ1-2

CDR3aa: CASTSPSYEQYF
CDR3nt: TGCGCCAGCACGTCCCCCTCCTACGAGCAGTACTTC
d_gene: NA
v_gene: TRBV10-2
abundance: NA
j_gene: TRBJ2-7

CDR3aa: CASSHGTGLSNEQFF
CDR3nt: TGTGCCAGCAGTCATGGGACAGGGTTGAGCAATGAGCAGTTCTTC
d_gene: TRBD1
v_gene: TRBV12-3/TRBV12-4
abundance: NA
j_gene: TRBJ2-1

CDR3aa: CASSSRGGGTEAFF
CDR3nt: TGTGCCAGCAGTTCTCGGGGTGGGGGCACTGAAGCTTTCTTT
d_gene: NA
v_gene: TRBV27
abundance: NA
j_gene: TRBJ1-1

CDR3aa: CASSLLGQGRDTQYF
CDR3nt: TGTGCCAGCAGCTTATTGGGACAGGGTAGGGATACGCAGTATTTT
d_gene: TRBD1
v_gene: TRBV7-6
abundance: once
j_gene: TRBJ2-3

CDR3aa: CASSAGGRAYEQYF
CDR3nt: TGTGCCAGCAGCGCAGGCGGCAGGGCGTACGAGCAGTACTTC
d_gene: NA
v_gene: TRBV9
abundance: NA
j_gene: TRBJ2-7

CDR3aa: CASSESEGASGYTF
CDR3nt: TGTGCCAGCAGTGAATCGGAGGGGGCGTCTGGCTACACCTTC
d_gene: TRBD1
v_gene: TRBV2
abundance: NA
j_gene: TRBJ1-2

CDR3aa: CATSEATTEQFF
CDR3nt: TGTGCCACCAGTGAAGCTACGACAGAGCAGTTCTTC
d_gene: NA
v_gene: TRBV24-1
abundance: once
j_gene: TRBJ2-1

CDR3aa: CASSPMGGSGNTIYF
CDR3nt: TGTGCCAGTAGTCCCATGGGGGGCTCTGGAAACACCATATATTTT
d_gene: NA
v_gene: TRBV19
abundance: NA
j_gene: TRBJ1-3

CDR3aa: CASSVGANSPLHF
CDR3nt: TGTGCCAGCAGCGTAGGAGCAAATTCACCCCTCCACTTT
d_gene: NA
v_gene: TRBV9
abundance: NA
j_gene: TRBJ1-6

CDR3aa: CAISRLRDSNHPQHF
CDR3nt: TGTGCCATCAGCAGACTCCGGGACAGCAATCATCCCCAGCATTTT
d_gene: TRBD1
v_gene: TRBV15
abundance: NA
j_gene: TRBJ1-5

CDR3aa: CASRSTGGTETQYF
CDR3nt: TGCGCCAGCAGGTCAACGGGAGGGACGGAGACCCAGTACTTC
d_gene: TRBD2
v_gene: TRBV5-4
abundance: NA
j_gene: TRBJ2-5

CDR3aa: CASSLGGDRRFF
CDR3nt: TGTGCCAGCAGCTTAGGGGGTGACAGGCGGTTCTTC
d_gene: NA
v_gene: TRBV5-6
abundance: many
j_gene: TRBJ2-1